A single sample is the source of the 10 T cell receptor beta chains below, sequenced in a study of blood T cell repertoires in COVID-19. TCRdb's table, derived via immunoSEQ multiplex PCR, lists solely in-frame clones and lacks some. The sample yields tens of thousands of clones, 80% to 90% seen once. Sequenced input: peripheral blood. Receptors were obtained from a man aged 55 to 69 with acute or convalescent COVID-19.

The rearrangement uses TRBV6-2 or TRBV6-3 and TRBJ1-4, with 11 bases fitting TRBD1. Trimming took 4 bases from V and 8 from J; bases not matched to a gene: 6. The germline gives CDR1 MNHEY, CDR2 SVGEGT. The CDR3 spans 15 residues. CDR3 residues: CASSSADRGLEKLFF. The CDR3 DNA reads TGTGCCAGCAGTTCAGCGGACAGGGGGCTGGAAAAACTGTTTTTT.

The V call is TRBV5-4, the J call TRBJ1-1; maybe TRBD1 (5 bases). V was clipped by 5 bases and J by 4 bases, with 15 bases between them. The CDR3 totals 14 residues. Germline V CDR1 and CDR2: SGHNT, YYREEE (reference sequence). The CDR3 is CASSSAGGVTEAFF. The CDR3, as DNA: TGTGCCAGCAGTTCTGCTGGGGGGGTCACTGAAGCTTTCTTT.

This chain uses TRBV9 with TRBJ2-7; D possibly corresponds to TRBD2 (5 bases). Germline V gene sequence: CDR1 SGDLS, CDR2 YYNGEE. Trimming took off 6 bases at V and 7 bases at J, with 23 bases between the two ends. The CDR3 runs to 15 residues. As DNA, the CDR3 is TGTGCCAGCAACTGGAACTGGCCAGGAGGCTCGGAGCAGTACTTC. Residues: CASNWNWPGGSEQYF. Supplemented by reference TRBV9 and TRBJ2-7, the full variable domain reads DSGVTQTPKHLITATGQRVTLRCSPRSGDLSVYWYQQSLDQGLQFLIQYYNGEERAKGNILERFSAQQFPDLHSELNLSSLELGDSALYFCASNWNWPGGSEQYFGPGTRLTVT.

A single count supports this clone. Here the CDR3 DNA reads TGTGCCAGCAGCGAGGGACAGGGTACCGGGGAGCTGTTTTTT. It yields the protein CASSEGQGTGELFF. The chain recombines TRBV3-1 (or the pseudogene TRBV3-2) with TRBJ2-2, with 9 bases lining up with TRBD1. In germline, CDR1 is LGHDT, CDR2 YNNKEL (reference sequence). Trimming at V came to 5 bases and at J to 5 bases, leaving 3 bases not matched to a gene. CDR3 length equals 14 residues.

The rearrangement links TRBV4-3 to TRBJ2-2, with a weak D call TRBD1 (5 bases). Germline V gene lookup returns CDR1 LGHNA and CDR2 YSLEER. V lost 0 bases and J lost 1, with 15 bases in between. This CDR3 region has 18 residues. CDR3 in DNA: TGCGCCAGCAGCCAAGATGGTCCACAGGCCATGAACACCGGGGAGCTGTTTTTT. Residues: CASSQDGPQAMNTGELFF.

The genes are TRBV9 and TRBJ1-1; TRBD1 might be the D (5 bases). Germline CDR1 and CDR2: SGDLS and YYNGEE. V was shortened by 0 bases and J by 5 bases, with 11 bases between the two germline ends. The CDR3 spans 14 residues. CDR3 sequence reads: CASSVVETATEAFF. The CDR3 bases are TGTGCCAGCAGCGTAGTGGAGACAGCTACTGAAGCTTTCTTT.

The chain recombines TRBV6-2 or TRBV6-3 with TRBJ2-3; the D gene is possibly TRBD1 (5 bases). This CDR3 has 15 residues. V lost 5 bases and J 0 bases, leaving 12 bases between the germline ends. From germline, CDR1 is MNHEY and CDR2 SVGEGT. Here the CDR3 reads CASSPRQTSTDTQYF. The CDR3 DNA is TGTGCCAGCAGTCCCCGACAGACTAGCACAGATACGCAGTATTTT.

This chain joins TRBV5-1 and TRBJ1-1; 7 bases line up with TRBD1. The trim removed 3 bases at V and 3 bases at J, leaving 5 bases unmatched. Per germline, CDR1 SGHRS and CDR2 YFSETQ. CDR3 length: 14 amino acids. The CDR3 here is CASSWTGFDTEAFF. CDR3 DNA sequence: TGCGCCAGCAGCTGGACAGGCTTTGACACTGAAGCTTTCTTT.

The chain uses TRBV21-1 and TRBJ2-3; the listed D gene, TRBD2, was not tested against the DNA. TRBV21-1 is a pseudogene. The CDR3 contains 16 residues. The CDR3 nucleotides are TGTGCCAGCAGCAAAGCCGGGCTAGCGGGGACAGATACGCAGTATTTT. This gives the protein CASSKAGLAGTDTQYF.

The genes are TRBV25-1 and TRBJ1-4; D is perhaps TRBD1 (5 bases). The germline gives CDR1 MGHDK, CDR2 SYGVNS. V lost 6 bases and J lost 8, with 13 bases in between. This CDR3 has 13 amino acids. Written as DNA, the CDR3 is TGTGCCAGCAGATACAGGAGTGGGGAAAAACTGTTTTTT. This encodes CASRYRSGEKLFF.